The clone carrying this TCR beta chain occurred many times. The target antigen is unknown. The data are from a study of blood T cells in healthy people across ages. Study context: Template switching caught about one barcoded beta molecule for each two T cells.

Findings of the study overall: Aged donors had fewer naive CD4+ cells and lower diversity than long-lived donors.

A second PCR of 7 to 11 cycles used a sample-barcoded 5' primer and a J-beta primer mix. From the 5' RACE reads, TCRdb called clonotypes with MiXCR, one entry per CDR3 protein. The sample has some 920,000 distinct CDR3 sequences, approximately 50% seen once; the top ten hold about a fifth. The CDR3 runs to 14 residues. V was clipped by 6 bases and J by 4 bases, with 18 bases between them. Germline V CDR1 and CDR2: DFQATT, SNEGSKA (reference sequence). Sequencing input: blood. The chain has TRBV20-1 and TRBJ2-5, with D tentatively TRBD1 (6 bases). The TCR sequence derives from a woman between 55 and 75 years old in good health. The chain's CDR3 is CSALADRLPETQYF. The CDR3, as DNA: TGCAGTGCCCTCGCAGACAGGCTCCCAGAGACCCAGTACTTC.